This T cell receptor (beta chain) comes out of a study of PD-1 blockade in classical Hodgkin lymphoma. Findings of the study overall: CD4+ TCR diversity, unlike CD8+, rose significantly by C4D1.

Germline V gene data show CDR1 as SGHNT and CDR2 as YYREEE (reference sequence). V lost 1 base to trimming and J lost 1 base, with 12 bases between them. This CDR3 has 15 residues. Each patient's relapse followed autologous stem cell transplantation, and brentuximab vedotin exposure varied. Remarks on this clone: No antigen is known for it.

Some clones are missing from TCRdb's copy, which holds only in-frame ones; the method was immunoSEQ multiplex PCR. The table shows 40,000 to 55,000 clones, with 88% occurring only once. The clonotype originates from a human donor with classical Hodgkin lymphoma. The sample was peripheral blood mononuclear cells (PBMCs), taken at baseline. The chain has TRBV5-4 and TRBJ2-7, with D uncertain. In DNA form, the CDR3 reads TGTGCCAGCAGCTTGAAGGGATCCCCTTCCTACGAGCAGTACTTC. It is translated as CASSLKGSPSYEQYF.